These 21 T cell receptor beta chains were sequenced from one sample in a study of blood T cell repertoires in COVID-19. The method was immunoSEQ multiplex PCR; TCRdb's version includes in-frame clones alone and lacks a portion of them. The sample lists around 170,000 clones, 86% seen once, with around 7% in the top ten. Specimen: peripheral blood. The source is a man aged 50-60 years with active or convalescent COVID-19.

V is TRBV6-5 and J is TRBJ1-5, with D unclear. CDR1 is MNHEY and CDR2 is SVGAGI in the germline V gene. V was clipped by 2 bases and J by 0 bases, with 8 bases between them. The CDR3 has 15 residues. This CDR3 reads CASSYRPGSNQPQHF. In nucleotides, the CDR3 is TGTGCCAGCAGTTACCGGCCGGGTAGCAATCAGCCCCAGCATTTT.

The chain has TRBV5-6 and TRBJ2-7; the match to TRBD1 covers 9 bases. The germline V gene has CDR1 SGHDT and CDR2 YYEEEE. V gave up 3 bases and J gave up 5 bases; unmatched junction bases: 9. CDR3 size: 15 residues. The CDR3, as DNA: TGTGCCAGCAGCTGGAGGGGGACAGGGTCCCACGAGCAGTACTTC. Translation: CASSWRGTGSHEQYF. Full variable domain (missing parts from reference TRBV5-6 and TRBJ2-7): DAGVTQSPTHLIKTRGQQVTLRCSPKSGHDTVSWYQQALGQGPQFIFQYYEEEERQRGNFPDRFSGHQFPNYSSELNVNALLLGDSALYLCASSWRGTGSHEQYFGPGTRLTVT.

This chain joins TRBV28 and TRBJ2-7, with TRBD2 matching over 14 bases. V gave up 7 bases and J gave up 5 bases; unmatched junction bases: 13. Looked up from germline, CDR1 is MDHEN and CDR2 is SYDVKM. This CDR3 is 17 amino acids long. The CDR3 sequence is CASIPTSGTSGSNEQYF. CDR3 bases: TGTGCCAGCATTCCTACCTCCGGGACTAGCGGGAGCAACGAGCAGTACTTC.

The rearrangement links TRBV19 to TRBJ2-7, with TRBD1 matching 9 bases. Trimming took 0 bases from V and 1 from J; bases not matched to a gene: 4. The germline V gene encodes CDR1 LNHDA and CDR2 SQIVND (reference sequence). The CDR3 runs to 16 residues. DNA of the CDR3: TGTGCCAGTAGTATAGACCTCGGGACAGGGTCCTACGAGCAGTACTTC. Translation: CASSIDLGTGSYEQYF.

The chain employs TRBV27 and TRBJ1-5, with a tentative D call TRBD1 (5 bases). CDR3 length: 14 amino acids. Germline CDR1 reads MNHEY; CDR2 reads SMNVEV (reference sequence). Trimming took off 2 bases at V and 7 bases at J, with 12 bases between the two ends. The CDR3 coding sequence is TGTGCCAGCAGTTTAACCGGGGGAGACCAGCCCCAGCATTTT. It yields the protein CASSLTGGDQPQHF.

This clone came up once. The chain has TRBV9 and TRBJ2-1, with 13 positions matching TRBD2. CDR1 is SGDLS, CDR2 YYNGEE, per germline. V was pared by 2 bases and J by 7 bases, with 15 bases of the junction left unmatched. The CDR3 length is 19 residues. CDR3 region: CASSVSGLTSGRADNEQFF. DNA for the CDR3: TGTGCCAGCAGCGTCTCGGGCCTCACTAGCGGGAGGGCCGATAATGAGCAGTTCTTC.

The J gene is TRBJ1-6, the V gene TRBV25-1, with 10 bases matching TRBD1. V lost 7 bases and J lost 10; bases outside the gene matches: 7. CDR1 is MGHDK and CDR2 is SYGVNS in the germline V gene. This CDR3 contains 14 residues. CDR3 region: CASTATGGVSPLHF. The CDR3 coding sequence is TGTGCCAGCACGGCGACAGGGGGCGTCTCACCCCTCCACTTT.

This chain uses TRBV2 with TRBJ1-6; D gene unclear. The ends were cut back, 3 bases at V and 0 bases at J, with 9 bases in the middle. The CDR3 sequence is 16 residues long. Germline loops: CDR1 SNHLY, CDR2 FYNNEI. CDR3 protein: CASSDNRGSYNSPLHF. The CDR3 nucleotides read TGTGCCAGCAGTGATAACCGGGGCTCCTATAATTCACCCCTCCACTTT.

This clone was counted a single time. This sequence joins TRBV7-2 and TRBJ1-4; D may be TRBD1 (5 bases). This CDR3 has 17 amino acids. V lost 5 bases, J lost 0 bases, and 16 bases lay in between. Germline V gives CDR1 SGHTA, CDR2 FQGNSA. The CDR3 DNA follows: TGTGCCAGCAGCCTTCGAGGCCCGACAGCAACTAATGAAAAACTGTTTTTT. It specifies CASSLRGPTATNEKLFF.

This chain uses TRBV7-8 with TRBJ2-7, with 7 positions matching TRBD1. There are 15 residues in the CDR3. The V gene end was trimmed by 3 bases and the J gene end by 2 bases; junction bases not matched to a gene: 7. Germline V CDR1 and CDR2: SGHVS, FQNEAQ. CDR3 DNA: TGTGCCAGCAGCTTCCCCCGACAGGGAACCTACGAGCAGTACTTC. This encodes CASSFPRQGTYEQYF.

The CDR3 DNA follows: TGTGCCAGCAGCCAAGGCCGAGAGACCCAGTACTTC. Protein: CASSQGRETQYF. The gene calls are TRBV16 and TRBJ2-5; D remains unclear. V was shortened by 2 bases and J by 4 bases, with 5 bases between the two germline ends. The CDR3 covers 12 residues. Germline V CDR1 and CDR2: KGHSY, FQNENV.

The sample holds a few counts of this clone. The chain recombines TRBV7-6 with TRBJ1-6; D may be TRBD1 (5 bases). The CDR3 extends over 14 amino acids. CDR1 is SGHVS and CDR2 is FNYEAQ in the germline V gene. With 1 base removed from V and 11 bases from J, the gap between germline ends came to 12 bases. This CDR3 reads CASSLGGRAPPLHF. The CDR3 coding sequence is TGTGCCAGCAGCTTAGGGGGCCGGGCGCCACCCCTCCACTTT.

J is TRBJ2-7 and V is TRBV7-8; 14 bases match TRBD2. The CDR3 length is 18 residues. Germline CDR1 SGHVS, CDR2 FQNEAQ. V trimming: 0 bases; J trimming: 5 bases; junction bases outside the gene matches: 9. CDR3 DNA sequence: TGTGCCAGCAGCTTAGCAGGGACTAGCGGGAGAAATTTCGACGAGCAGTACTTC. This sequence encodes CASSLAGTSGRNFDEQYF.

This chain joins TRBV7-6 and TRBJ2-5, with D perhaps TRBD2 (7 bases). Germline CDR1 SGHVS, CDR2 FNYEAQ. Trimming cost V 1 base and J 5 bases, with 11 bases left between them. There are 14 residues in the CDR3. The CDR3 DNA follows: TGTGCCAGCAGCTTAGTCGGGGGGCCCGAGACCCAGTACTTC. Its protein product is CASSLVGGPETQYF.

V and J are TRBV19 and TRBJ2-3, with D perhaps TRBD2 (7 bases). This CDR3 contains 15 residues. V lost 5 bases to trimming and J lost 4 bases, with 16 bases between them. Per the germline V gene, CDR1 is LNHDA and CDR2 is SQIVND (reference sequence). The CDR3 DNA reads as TGTGCCAGTAGTGTCATGGGGGGGGCGCCAGATACGCAGTATTTT. Protein product: CASSVMGGAPDTQYF.

Regarding this clone: One end of the junction varies from germline; a read error may be responsible. This chain joins TRBV2 and TRBJ2-7, with a possible D match to TRBD1 (5 bases). The CDR3 runs 8 residues. The V gene's germline CDR1 is SNHLY and CDR2 FYNNEI. Here the CDR3 DNA reads TGTGCCACACAGGACCATAGCTTC. Protein: CATQDHSF.

V usage is TRBV5-6 and J usage is TRBJ1-1, with a weak D call TRBD1 (6 bases). The germline V gene has CDR1 SGHDT and CDR2 YYEEEE. The V and J ends lost 0 bases and 0 bases respectively, with 12 bases between them. This CDR3 comprises 16 residues. In DNA form, the CDR3 reads TGTGCCAGCAGCTTGGCAGGGGCCCTCATGAACACTGAAGCTTTCTTT. This translates into CASSLAGALMNTEAFF.

The CDR3 sequence is CASSPTTVQETQYF. The CDR3 bases are TGTGCCAGCTCTCCTACCACGGTTCAAGAGACCCAGTACTTC. V is TRBV18 and J is TRBJ2-5, with D hard to call. The V gene lost 6 bases and the J gene lost 2 bases, with 13 bases spanning the gap. CDR3 size: 14 residues. Germline V lookup: CDR1 KGHSH, CDR2 LQKENI.

This clone has just a few counts. V is TRBV2 and J is TRBJ1-4; no clear D gene. Germline CDR1 and CDR2: SNHLY and FYNNEI. This CDR3 has 13 amino acids. Trimming pared 5 bases from V and 7 bases from J, leaving 11 bases between. This CDR3 is CASSRSPGEKLFF. Here the CDR3 DNA reads TGTGCCAGCAGTCGGAGCCCGGGTGAAAAACTGTTTTTT.

The rearrangement joins TRBV10-3 to TRBJ1-5; possible D gene TRBD1, 5 bases. The CDR3 is made up of 15 amino acids. Germline CDR1 reads ENHRY; CDR2 reads SYGVKD. V was shortened by 7 bases and J by 0 bases, with 13 bases between the two germline ends. The CDR3 DNA is TGTGCCATCAAAGGAGGGGCAGATAGCAATCAGCCCCAGCATTTT. Amino acid sequence: CAIKGGADSNQPQHF.

The chain recombines TRBV7-2 with TRBJ2-3; 11 positions match TRBD2. The germline V gene encodes CDR1 SGHTA and CDR2 FQGNSA. The CDR3 has 16 residues. The V gene end was trimmed by 5 bases and the J gene end by 10 bases; junction bases not matched to a gene: 14. The CDR3 region has the DNA TGTGCCAGCAGCCTGCTTAGCGGGAGGGGCTTGTGGGCGCAGTATTTT. Translated, it gives CASSLLSGRGLWAQYF.